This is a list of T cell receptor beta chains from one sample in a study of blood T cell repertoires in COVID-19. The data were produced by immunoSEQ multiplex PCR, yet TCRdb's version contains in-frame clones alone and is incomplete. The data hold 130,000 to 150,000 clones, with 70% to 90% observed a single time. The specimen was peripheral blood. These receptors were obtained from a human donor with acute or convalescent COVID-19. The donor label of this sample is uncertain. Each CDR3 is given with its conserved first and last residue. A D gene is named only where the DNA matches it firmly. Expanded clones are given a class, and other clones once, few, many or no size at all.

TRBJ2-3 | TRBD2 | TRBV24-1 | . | TGTGCCACCAGTCGAACGGTGGGAGGGACAGATACGCAGTATTTT | CATSRTVGGTDTQYF
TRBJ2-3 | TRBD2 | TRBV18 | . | TGTGCCAGCTCACCACCGGCGGGACTAGCTAGCACAGATACGCAGTATTTT | CASSPPAGLASTDTQYF
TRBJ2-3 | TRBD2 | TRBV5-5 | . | TGTGCCAGCTCCAGACTAGCGGGGGTTGATACGCAGTATTTT | CASSRLAGVDTQYF
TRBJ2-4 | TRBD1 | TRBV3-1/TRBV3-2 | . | TGTGCCAGCAGCCCGGGCCGGACAGGTAAAAACATTCAGTACTTC | CASSPGRTGKNIQYF
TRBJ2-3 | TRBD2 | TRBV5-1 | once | TGCGCCAGCAGCTTGGGACTAGCGGGAGACACAGATACGCAGTATTTT | CASSLGLAGDTDTQYF
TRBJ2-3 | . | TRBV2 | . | TGTGCCAGCAGGAGGCCTAGCGAAGGCACAGATACGCAGTATTTT | CASRRPSEGTDTQYF
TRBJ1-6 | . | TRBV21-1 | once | TGTGCCAGCAGCAAAAGGGGTAACGGTTTTTCACCCCTCCACTTT | CASSKRGNGFSPLHF
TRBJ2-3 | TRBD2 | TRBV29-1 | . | TGCAGCGTTCTCAGCGGGAGTTTGGCAGATACGCAGTATTTT | CSVLSGSLADTQYF
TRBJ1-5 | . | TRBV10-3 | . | TGTGCCATCAGGAGGACAATAGATCAGCCCCAGCATTTT | CAIRRTIDQPQHF
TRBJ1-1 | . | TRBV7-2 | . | TGTGCCAGCAGCCCCTCACAGGGAAACACTGAAGCTTTCTTT | CASSPSQGNTEAFF
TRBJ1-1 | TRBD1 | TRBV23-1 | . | TGCGCCAGCAGTCAGCCCGTCCCGGGACAGGGGTTGAACACTGAAGCTTTCTTT | CASSQPVPGQGLNTEAFF
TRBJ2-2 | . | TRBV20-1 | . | TGCAGTGCTAGTCCCGGGGGAGCCATCACCGGGGAGCTGTTTTTT | CSASPGGAITGELFF
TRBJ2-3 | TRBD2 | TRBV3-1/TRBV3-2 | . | TGTGCCAGCAGCCAACTAGCGGGAGGGTTCGGGGAGAAGGATACGCAGTATTTT | CASSQLAGGFGEKDTQYF
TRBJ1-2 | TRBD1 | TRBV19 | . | TGTGCCAGTAGTGTTCGGACAGGGGGTCCCTATGGCTACACCTTC | CASSVRTGGPYGYTF
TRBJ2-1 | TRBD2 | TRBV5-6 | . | TGTGCCAGCAGCCCTTTTAGCGGGAGGAGGGATGAGCAGTTCTTC | CASSPFSGRRDEQFF
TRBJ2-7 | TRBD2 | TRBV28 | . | TGTGCCAGCAGTCCTCCGGGACTAGCGCAGTACGAGCAGTACTTC | CASSPPGLAQYEQYF
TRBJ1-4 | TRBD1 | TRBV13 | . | TGTGCCAGCAGCCGGGACAGGGGGACTTCTAATGAAAAACTGTTTTTT | CASSRDRGTSNEKLFF
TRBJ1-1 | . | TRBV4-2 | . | TGTGCCAGCAGCCAAGATTTCGGCAGGGGGAACACTGAAGCTTTCTTT | CASSQDFGRGNTEAFF
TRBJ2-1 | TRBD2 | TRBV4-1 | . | TGCGCCAGCAGCCAAGACGGCCTAGCGGGAGAAGCGGATGAGCAGTTCTTC | CASSQDGLAGEADEQFF
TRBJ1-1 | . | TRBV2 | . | TGTGCCAGCAGTGATGCCCCCCTTGGACAGAACACTGAAGCTTTCTTT | CASSDAPLGQNTEAFF
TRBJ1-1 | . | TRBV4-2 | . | TGTGCCAGCAGCCAAGATCCCCCCCACGAGCCCTTGAACACTGAAGCTTTCTTT | CASSQDPPHEPLNTEAFF
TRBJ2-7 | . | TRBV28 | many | TGTGCCAGCAGTTTAGCCGGTGAGGGTCCGCGCGAGCAGTACTTC | CASSLAGEGPREQYF
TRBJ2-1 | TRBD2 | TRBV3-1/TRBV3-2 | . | TGTGCCAGCAGCCAAGACGGGTCCAGCGGGAGCCCCTACAATGAGCAGTTCTTC | CASSQDGSSGSPYNEQFF
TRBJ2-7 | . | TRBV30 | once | TGTGCCTGGAGTTCGACAGGTGCCCTACGACAGCAGTACTTC | CAWSSTGALRQQYF
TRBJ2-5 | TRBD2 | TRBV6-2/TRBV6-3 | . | TGTGCCAGCAGTTACAGGGAGGCTAGCGGGGGTAACCAAGAGACCCAGTACTTC | CASSYREASGGNQETQYF
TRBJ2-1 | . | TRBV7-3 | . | TGTGCCAGCAGCTTATTCCTGGGACTGGGGAATGAGCAGTTCTTC | CASSLFLGLGNEQFF
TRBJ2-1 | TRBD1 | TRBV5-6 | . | TGTGCCAGCAGCTTCCCGGACAGGGTTGGAAGTGAGCAGTTCTTC | CASSFPDRVGSEQFF
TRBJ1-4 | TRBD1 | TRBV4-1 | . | TGCGCCAGCAGCCCCCCCGACAGGGGGAATGAAAAACTGTTTTTT | CASSPPDRGNEKLFF
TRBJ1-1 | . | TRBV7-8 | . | TGTGCCAGCACACTGACACCCAACACTGAAGCTTTCTTT | CASTLTPNTEAFF
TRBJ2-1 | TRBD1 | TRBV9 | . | TGTGCCAGCAGCTCGGGACAGGGGTTAGACAATGAGCAGTTCTTC | CASSSGQGLDNEQFF
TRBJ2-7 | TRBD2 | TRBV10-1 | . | TGCGCCAGCAGGATTAGCGGGGTTAGCTCCTACGAGCAGTACTTC | CASRISGVSSYEQYF
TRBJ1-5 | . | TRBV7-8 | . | TGTGCCAGCAGCTTAGAAAGCCAGGGGAATCAGCCCCAGCATTTT | CASSLESQGNQPQHF
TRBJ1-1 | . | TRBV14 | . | TGTGCCAGCAGCCTAAGCGACACTGAAGCTTTCTTT | CASSLSDTEAFF
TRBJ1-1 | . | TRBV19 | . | TGTGCCAGTAGTATCGGGAAAGTATCCGAAGCTTTCTTT | CASSIGKVSEAFF
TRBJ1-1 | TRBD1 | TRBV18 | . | TGTGCCAGCTCACAGCGGCGACAGGGGTTAAACACTGAAGCTTTCTTT | CASSQRRQGLNTEAFF
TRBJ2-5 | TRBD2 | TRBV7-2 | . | TGTGCCAGCAGCCCGATGACTAGCGGTCCAGGGGAGACCCAGTACTTC | CASSPMTSGPGETQYF
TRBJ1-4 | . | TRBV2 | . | TGTGCCAGCAGTCGGTCTTCGGGGAGGGATGAAAAACTGTTTTTT | CASSRSSGRDEKLFF
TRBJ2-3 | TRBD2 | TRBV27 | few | TGTGCCAGCAGTTTACCCGGACTAGCAATGGATACGCAGTATTTT | CASSLPGLAMDTQYF
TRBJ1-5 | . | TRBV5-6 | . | TGTGCCTTGGGGGGGAGGGGTCAGCCCCAGCATTTT | CALGGRGQPQHF
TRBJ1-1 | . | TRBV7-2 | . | TGTGCCAGCAGCTTGGGACACGCCAACACTGAAGCTTTCTTT | CASSLGHANTEAFF
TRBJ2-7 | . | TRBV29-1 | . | TGCAGCGCCCGCAGGGGAACCTACGAGCAGTACTTC | CSARRGTYEQYF
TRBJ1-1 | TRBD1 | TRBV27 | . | TGTGCCAGCAGACCCGGGACAGGGGGGGTGAACACTGAAGCTTTCTTT | CASRPGTGGVNTEAFF
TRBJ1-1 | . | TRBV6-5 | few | TGTGCCAGCTCCGCGGGGCAGGACACTGAAGCTTTCTTT | CASSAGQDTEAFF
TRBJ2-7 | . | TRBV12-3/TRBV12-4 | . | TGTGCCAGCAGTTCCCGGTACGAGCAGTACTTC | CASSSRYEQYF
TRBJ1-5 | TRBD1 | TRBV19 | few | TGTGCCAGCACAGGGGTTGGTCAGCCCCAGCATTTT | CASTGVGQPQHF
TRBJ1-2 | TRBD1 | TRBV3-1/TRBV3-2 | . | TGTGCCAGCAGCCGCTCGGGACAGGGTAACTATGGCTACACCTTC | CASSRSGQGNYGYTF
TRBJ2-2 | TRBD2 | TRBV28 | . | TGTGCCAGCAGTTCCCGGACTAGCGGGGGGGCCTGGGTCGGGGAGCTGTTTTTT | CASSSRTSGGAWVGELFF
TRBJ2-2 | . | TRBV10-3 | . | TGTGCCATCAGAGCGAGCGCAGGGGACACCGGGGAGCTGTTTTTT | CAIRASAGDTGELFF
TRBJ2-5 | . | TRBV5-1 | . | TGCGCCAGCAGCTTGGCTGGAGGGCTTCAAGAGACCCAGTACTTC | CASSLAGGLQETQYF
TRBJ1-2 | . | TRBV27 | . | TGTGCCAGCAGTCCCGTCGGACGGGGTAACTATGGCTACACCTTC | CASSPVGRGNYGYTF
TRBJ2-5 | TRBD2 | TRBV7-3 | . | TGTGCCAGCAGCCCCGGACTAGCGGGCGTCCAAGAGACCCAGTACTTC | CASSPGLAGVQETQYF
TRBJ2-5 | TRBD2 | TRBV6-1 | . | TGTGCCAGCAGTGAGGTAGCGGGGGGCCGTGAGACCCAGTACTTC | CASSEVAGGRETQYF
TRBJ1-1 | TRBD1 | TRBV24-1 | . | TGTGCCACCAGTGACCGACAGGGGGCCATCGGTGGAGCTTTCTTT | CATSDRQGAIGGAFF
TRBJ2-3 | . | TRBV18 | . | TGTGCCAGCTCACCACCCTCGACTCGAGATACGCAGTATTTT | CASSPPSTRDTQYF
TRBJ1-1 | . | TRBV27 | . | TGTGCCAGCAGTTTATCGCCCTCACAGGGCGAAGCTTTCTTT | CASSLSPSQGEAFF
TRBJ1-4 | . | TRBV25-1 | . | TGTGCCAGCAGTGACCAAGACACCTGGGATGAAAAACTGTTTTTT | CASSDQDTWDEKLFF